These T cell receptor beta chains were read from a single sample in a study of molecular identifiers for immune sequencing clone quantification. Each CDR3 protein is one row after TCRdb ran MiXCR on the PCR reads. The sample has 45,000 to 55,000 distinct CDR3 sequences, 36% seen once. Material: naive CD8+ T cells from blood, with Jurkat cell RNA spiked in. The receptors come from a human donor in good health. Some libraries in this study had Jurkat cell RNA spiked in. Both conserved end residues are trimmed from each CDR3. Each record gives: J gene, V gene, CDR3 protein.

j_call: TRBJ2-1
v_call: TRBV6-1
cdr3_aa: ASSEVRLYSEQF

j_call: TRBJ2-3
v_call: TRBV6-6
cdr3_aa: ASSYGVRGTATQY

j_call: TRBJ2-3
v_call: TRBV19
cdr3_aa: ASSNIAGATDTQY

j_call: TRBJ2-7
v_call: TRBV19
cdr3_aa: ASSTRDGRYEQY

j_call: TRBJ2-3
v_call: TRBV10-3
cdr3_aa: AITGTGGPDTQY

j_call: TRBJ2-3
v_call: TRBV29-1
cdr3_aa: SVRTGTYTDTQY

j_call: TRBJ2-7
v_call: TRBV28
cdr3_aa: ASSHGHHYEQY

j_call: TRBJ1-5
v_call: TRBV12-3/TRBV12-4
cdr3_aa: ASSEMGGEPQH

j_call: TRBJ1-1
v_call: TRBV3-1
cdr3_aa: ASSGWENTEAF

j_call: TRBJ2-4
v_call: TRBV12-3/TRBV12-4
cdr3_aa: ASSPLGAKNIQY

j_call: TRBJ2-5
v_call: TRBV9
cdr3_aa: ASSVGPGGVHETQY

j_call: TRBJ2-3
v_call: TRBV28
cdr3_aa: ASSFIVAGEDTQY

j_call: TRBJ2-7
v_call: TRBV6-2/TRBV6-3
cdr3_aa: ASSSLLAGVYEQY

j_call: TRBJ2-3
v_call: TRBV7-2
cdr3_aa: ASSHLGGEGASTDTQY

j_call: TRBJ2-3
v_call: TRBV19
cdr3_aa: ASSIGLGTDTQY

j_call: TRBJ2-1
v_call: TRBV28
cdr3_aa: ASSPIRGQRNNEQF

j_call: TRBJ2-1
v_call: TRBV28
cdr3_aa: ASIHMGTSGRAGQF

j_call: TRBJ1-1
v_call: TRBV5-1
cdr3_aa: ASSTDTMTTEAF

j_call: TRBJ2-3
v_call: TRBV20-1
cdr3_aa: SARERRGSTDTQY

j_call: TRBJ2-7
v_call: TRBV12-3/TRBV12-4
cdr3_aa: ASKGTSGSPAYEQY

j_call: TRBJ2-7
v_call: TRBV3-1
cdr3_aa: ASSQGRSQSYEQY

j_call: TRBJ2-7
v_call: TRBV6-6
cdr3_aa: ASSYAGVIDEQY

j_call: TRBJ2-3
v_call: TRBV18
cdr3_aa: ASSRQDSLAGEPVTDTQY

j_call: TRBJ2-3
v_call: TRBV29-1
cdr3_aa: SVIQDRGRDTQY

j_call: TRBJ2-6
v_call: TRBV7-9
cdr3_aa: ASETTGTRAIKLYPGANVLT

j_call: TRBJ1-1
v_call: TRBV11-2
cdr3_aa: ASSFGVSIEAF

j_call: TRBJ2-2
v_call: TRBV15
cdr3_aa: ATSRAGGGTGELF

j_call: TRBJ2-7
v_call: TRBV20-1
cdr3_aa: SARGRQGPHEQY

j_call: TRBJ2-7
v_call: TRBV7-8
cdr3_aa: ASSPKGPGFSGG

j_call: TRBJ1-5
v_call: TRBV19
cdr3_aa: ACSNSNQPQH

j_call: TRBJ1-1
v_call: TRBV28
cdr3_aa: ASSLFRLQGMNTEAF

j_call: TRBJ1-2
v_call: TRBV4-2
cdr3_aa: ASSQDPAAAYYGYT

j_call: TRBJ2-3
v_call: TRBV27
cdr3_aa: ASSLGSSLGTDTQY

j_call: TRBJ2-2
v_call: TRBV20-1
cdr3_aa: SARDSETGELI

j_call: TRBJ2-7
v_call: TRBV28
cdr3_aa: TSSFGTYEQY

j_call: TRBJ2-7
v_call: TRBV4-2
cdr3_aa: ASSQVGTSDEQY

j_call: TRBJ2-2
v_call: TRBV4-3
cdr3_aa: ASSFGLAIGGEPF

j_call: TRBJ2-5
v_call: TRBV5-4
cdr3_aa: ASSLVAGHETQY

j_call: TRBJ1-5
v_call: TRBV28
cdr3_aa: ASSFLKQRGQPQH

j_call: TRBJ2-3
v_call: TRBV6-1
cdr3_aa: ASSEHNTDTQY

j_call: TRBJ2-7
v_call: TRBV4-1
cdr3_aa: ASSHDMGGYEQY

j_call: TRBJ2-5
v_call: TRBV7-6
cdr3_aa: ASSAWTGAKETQY

j_call: TRBJ1-5
v_call: TRBV7-9
cdr3_aa: ASSQQEGNQPQH